The rows below give T cell receptor beta chains drawn from one sample of a study of blood T cell repertoires in COVID-19. Profiling relied on immunoSEQ multiplex PCR, and the TCRdb table lists in-frame clones only, not all of them. The top ten hold about 4.2% of the sample, which has some 95,000 clones, approximately 90% seen once. Sequencing used peripheral blood. The source is a man between 65 and 85 years old with acute or convalescent COVID-19. CDR3s include the opening cysteine and the closing phenylalanine or tryptophan. A D gene is named only where the DNA matches it firmly. The size of a clone is reported for some rows only, either as once, few or many, or as a class for expanded clones.

>TRBJ1-2|-|TRBV12-3/TRBV12-4|-
TGTGCCAGCAGTCTAGCCAGGGTCGGCTACACCTTC
CASSLARVGYTF
>TRBJ2-7|-|TRBV9|-
TGTGCCAGCAGCGTAGGTTCCGGCTCCTACGAGCAGTACTTC
CASSVGSGSYEQYF
>TRBJ2-3|-|TRBV6-1|-
TGTGCCAGCAGTGAGGGGCCCAGCGCAGATACGCAGTATTTT
CASSEGPSADTQYF
>TRBJ1-6|-|TRBV15|TRBD1
TGTGCCACCAGCAGAGCCCGGACAGGGAATTCACCCCTCCACTTT
CATSRARTGNSPLHF
>TRBJ1-2|-|TRBV28|-
TGTGCCAGCAGTTTATCCTCGACAGGAAACTATGGCTACACCTTC
CASSLSSTGNYGYTF
>TRBJ2-1|once|TRBV2|-
TGTGCCAGCAAGGGCGGGGGCGTCGTCGATGAGCAGTTCTTC
CASKGGGVVDEQFF
>TRBJ1-1|-|TRBV3-1/TRBV3-2|-
TGTGCCAGCAGCCAAGGAAGGGGGAACACTGAAGCTTTCTTT
CASSQGRGNTEAFF
>TRBJ2-5|-|TRBV5-1|-
TGCGCCAGCAGCGCGCCGGGCCAAGAGACCCAGTACTTC
CASSAPGQETQYF
>TRBJ1-1|-|TRBV7-3|-
TGTGCCAGCAGCGTGAATACCTATACTGAAGCTTTCTTT
CASSVNTYTEAFF
>TRBJ2-2|-|TRBV10-3|TRBD1
TGTGCCATCAGCGGACAGGGATCCACCGGGGAGCTGTTTTTT
CAISGQGSTGELFF
>TRBJ1-1|-|TRBV7-9|-
TGTGCCAGCAGCTTAAACTCCTGGGCCACTGAAGCTTTCTTT
CASSLNSWATEAFF
>TRBJ1-3|-|TRBV19|TRBD1
TGTGCCAGCAGAGGCGGGGACAGGCTTTCTGGAAACACCATATATTTT
CASRGGDRLSGNTIYF
>TRBJ1-5|-|TRBV7-8|-
TGTGCCAGCAGCTCCTTTAGCAATCAGCCCCAGCATTTT
CASSSFSNQPQHF
>TRBJ1-3|-|TRBV28|-
TGTGCCAGCAGAAAAGGGGCCGCTGGAAACACCATATATTTT
CASRKGAAGNTIYF
>TRBJ1-2|once|TRBV5-4|-
TGTGCCAGCAGCTTGGCGGGGTATGAGAACTATGGCTACACCTTC
CASSLAGYENYGYTF
>TRBJ1-6|-|TRBV2|-
TGTGCCAGCAGTGAGGGGCTTGGGATCACCCTCCACTTT
CASSEGLGITLHF
>TRBJ2-3|once|TRBV14|-
TGTGCCAGCAGCGATGGCCCTGGTACGCAGTATTTT
CASSDGPGTQYF
>TRBJ1-6|-|TRBV11-2|-
TGTGCCAGCAGCTTAGCTCGTCCAGCGTATAATTCACCCCTCCACTTT
CASSLARPAYNSPLHF
>TRBJ2-5|-|TRBV2|TRBD1
TGTGCCAGCAGTCTCCGGGACAGAGAGACCCAGTACTTC
CASSLRDRETQYF
>TRBJ2-5|once|TRBV29-1|-
TGCAGCGTTGCAGGACAGCTCCAAGAGACCCAGTACTTC
CSVAGQLQETQYF
>TRBJ2-3|-|TRBV5-4|-
TGTGCCAGCAGCTCGCGAGCCAGGATGGATACGCAGTATTTT
CASSSRARMDTQYF
>TRBJ1-2|-|TRBV5-5|-
TGTGCCAGCAGCCCCGGGGGGTGGGGTTACGATGGCTACACCTTC
CASSPGGWGYDGYTF
>TRBJ1-3|-|TRBV9|-
TGTGCCAGCAGCCTCACAGGGCACGGAAACACCATATATTTT
CASSLTGHGNTIYF
>TRBJ1-4|-|TRBV7-2|-
TGTGCCAGCAGCTTAGTGGCAGGAAGTGAAAAACTGTTTTTT
CASSLVAGSEKLFF
>TRBJ1-5|-|TRBV5-1|-
TGCGCCAGCAGTTTAAGGTCAGGGTCCTTTCTTAATCAGCCCCAGCATTTT
CASSLRSGSFLNQPQHF
>TRBJ1-3|-|TRBV7-9|-
TGTGCCAGCAGCTTGTCAGGGGCCCACTCTGGAAACACCATATATTTT
CASSLSGAHSGNTIYF
>TRBJ1-4|-|TRBV7-9|-
TGTGCCAGCAGCCCAGCAGGGGAAATGCTGTTTTTT
CASSPAGEMLFF
>TRBJ1-3|-|TRBV7-9|-
TGTGCCAGCAGTCGAGACAGCCTCTCTGGAAACACCATATATTTT
CASSRDSLSGNTIYF
>TRBJ1-1|-|TRBV13|-
TGTGCCAGCAACCCTCGCGGGGGGCAGTTCACTGAAGCTTTCTTT
CASNPRGGQFTEAFF
>TRBJ1-5|-|TRBV28|TRBD1
TGTGCCAGCAGTTTCCTAAGGGGGCGCGATCAGCCCCAGCATTTT
CASSFLRGRDQPQHF
>TRBJ2-1|once|TRBV29-1|-
TGCAGCGTCCGCCGGGACTGGGGATCGGATGAGCAGTTCTTC
CSVRRDWGSDEQFF
>TRBJ2-7|-|TRBV28|-
TGTGCCAGCAGTGTGGGGGGACTGTCCTACGAGCAGTACTTC
CASSVGGLSYEQYF
>TRBJ1-4|-|TRBV2|TRBD1
TGTGCCAGCAGTGAGGACAGGGAGAGGGAAAAACTGTTTTTT
CASSEDREREKLFF
>TRBJ1-5|-|TRBV7-2|TRBD1
TGTGCCAGCAGCTTGGACAGGGGGCTTCAGCCCCAGCATTTT
CASSLDRGLQPQHF
>TRBJ1-2|-|TRBV6-5|-
TGTGCCAGCAGTTCTACAGGGTATGGCTACACCTTC
CASSSTGYGYTF
>TRBJ1-2|few|TRBV5-4|-
TGTGCCAGCAGCTTCGGGCTGGGGGGAGGCTACACCTTC
CASSFGLGGGYTF
>TRBJ1-1|-|TRBV5-5|-
TGTGCCAGCAGCGCTCAACTAAACACTGAAGCTTTCTTT
CASSAQLNTEAFF
>TRBJ1-4|-|TRBV20-1|-
TGCAGTGCTAGTCCCAGGACAACTAATGAAAAACTGTTTTTT
CSASPRTTNEKLFF
>TRBJ1-5|-|TRBV29-1|TRBD1
TGCAGCGCCGGGACAGGGGCCAATCAGCCCCAGCATTTT
CSAGTGANQPQHF
>TRBJ1-6|-|TRBV7-9|-
TGTGCCAGCAGCTTCGGGGGAACGGGCAATTCACCCCTCCACTTT
CASSFGGTGNSPLHF
>TRBJ1-4|-|TRBV7-9|-
TGTGCCAGCAGCCCTGGTGAAGGGGCCGAGTTGTACGAAAAACTGTTTTTT
CASSPGEGAELYEKLFF
>TRBJ1-1|-|TRBV6-6|-
TGTGCCAGCAGTCACGGGGTTCCTGAAGCTTTCTTT
CASSHGVPEAFF
>TRBJ2-4|-|TRBV7-2|TRBD1
TGTGCCAGCAGCAGACAGGGAGCCAAAAACATTCAGTACTTC
CASSRQGAKNIQYF
>TRBJ1-6|once|TRBV12-3/TRBV12-4|-
TGTGCCAGCAGTGCAGGGGTTCCACCCCTCCACTTT
CASSAGVPPLHF
>TRBJ1-1|-|TRBV2|-
TGTGCCAGCAGTGAATCAGGGTCATGGAACACTGAAGCTTTCTTT
CASSESGSWNTEAFF
>TRBJ2-7|-|TRBV4-2|-
TGTGCCAGCAGCCAAAACAGGGTTGGCGAGCAGTACTTC
CASSQNRVGEQYF
>TRBJ1-1|-|TRBV19|TRBD1
TGTGCCAGTAGTATGGGGACAGAGGCTTTCTTT
CASSMGTEAFF
>TRBJ2-3|-|TRBV7-6|TRBD2
TGTGCCAGCAGCTTAGGGTCGGGGGGGCTGGCAGATACGCAGTATTTT
CASSLGSGGLADTQYF
>TRBJ2-5|-|TRBV11-3|TRBD2
TGTGCCAGCAGCCCTGGGACTAGCGGGATCGGGGAGACCCAGTACTTC
CASSPGTSGIGETQYF
>TRBJ1-3|once|TRBV9|-
TGTGCCAGCAGCGTCACAGGAAGCTCTGGAAACACCATATATTTT
CASSVTGSSGNTIYF
>TRBJ2-5|-|TRBV5-6|TRBD2
TGTGCCAGCAGCTTGGCCGGGCGGGGGGGCCGAGAGACCCAGTACTTC
CASSLAGRGGRETQYF
>TRBJ1-3|-|TRBV6-1|-
TGTGCCAGCAGTGACGGGGTTCTAACTGGAAACACCATATATTTT
CASSDGVLTGNTIYF